This T cell receptor (beta chain) was sequenced during a study of T cell responses to AZD1222 COVID-19 vaccine. Assay used: immunoSEQ multiplex PCR; TCRdb lists only in-frame clones, some missing. The table has 95,000 or so clones, about nine tenths seen once. This clonotype originated in an adult who received the AZD1222 COVID-19 vaccine. Here the sequenced sample was peripheral blood, taken 28 days after the second AZD1222 dose.

CDR3 loop: CASRQTGSEAFF. For the CDR3, the DNA is TGCGCCAGCAGACAGACAGGATCTGAAGCTTTCTTT. J is TRBJ1-1 and V is TRBV4-1; maybe TRBD1 (6 bases). Trimming cost V 6 bases and J 6 bases, with 11 bases left between them. Germline CDR1 is MGHRA and CDR2 is YSYEKL. The CDR3 spans 12 residues.